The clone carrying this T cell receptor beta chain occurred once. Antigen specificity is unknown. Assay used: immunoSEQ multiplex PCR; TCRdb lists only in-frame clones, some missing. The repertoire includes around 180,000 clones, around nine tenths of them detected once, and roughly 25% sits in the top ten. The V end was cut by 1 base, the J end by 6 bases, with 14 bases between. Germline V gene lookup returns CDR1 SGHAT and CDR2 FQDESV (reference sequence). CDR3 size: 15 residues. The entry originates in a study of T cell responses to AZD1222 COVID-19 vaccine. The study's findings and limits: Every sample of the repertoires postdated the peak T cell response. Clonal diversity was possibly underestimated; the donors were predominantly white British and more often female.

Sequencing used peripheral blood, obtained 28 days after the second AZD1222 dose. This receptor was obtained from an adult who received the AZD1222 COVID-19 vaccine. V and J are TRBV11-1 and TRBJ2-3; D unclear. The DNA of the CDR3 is TGTGCCAGCAGCTTAGAGCCCGGCAATTCGGATACGCAGTATTTT. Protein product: CASSLEPGNSDTQYF.